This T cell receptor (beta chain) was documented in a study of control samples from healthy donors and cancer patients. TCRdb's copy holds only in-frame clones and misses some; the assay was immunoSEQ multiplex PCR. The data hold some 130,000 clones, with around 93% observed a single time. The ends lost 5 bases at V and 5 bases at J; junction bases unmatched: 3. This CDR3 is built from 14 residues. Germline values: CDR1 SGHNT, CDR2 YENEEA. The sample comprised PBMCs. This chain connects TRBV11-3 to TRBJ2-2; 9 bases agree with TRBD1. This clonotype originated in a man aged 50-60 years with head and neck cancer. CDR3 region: CASSPGTGTGELFF. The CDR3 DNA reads TGTGCCAGCAGCCCCGGGACAGGGACCGGGGAGCTGTTTTTT. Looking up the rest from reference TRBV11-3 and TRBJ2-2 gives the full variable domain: EAGVVQSPRYKIIEKKQPVAFWCNPISGHNTLYWYLQNLGQGPELLIRYENEEAVDDSQLPKDRFSAERLKGVDSTLKIQPAELGDSAVYLCASSPGTGTGELFFGEGSRLTVL.